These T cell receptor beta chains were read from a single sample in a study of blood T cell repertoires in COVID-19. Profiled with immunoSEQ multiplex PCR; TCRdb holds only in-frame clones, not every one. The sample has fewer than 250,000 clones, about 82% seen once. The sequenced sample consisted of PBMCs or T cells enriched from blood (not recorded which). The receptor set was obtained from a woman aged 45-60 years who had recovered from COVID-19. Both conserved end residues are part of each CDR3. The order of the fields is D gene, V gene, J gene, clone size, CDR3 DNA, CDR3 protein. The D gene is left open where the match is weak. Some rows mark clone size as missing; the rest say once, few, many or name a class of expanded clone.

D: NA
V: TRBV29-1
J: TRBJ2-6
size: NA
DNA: TGCAGCGTTGCCATCGGACAGTCGGCTGGGGCCAACGTCCTGACTTTC
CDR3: CSVAIGQSAGANVLTF

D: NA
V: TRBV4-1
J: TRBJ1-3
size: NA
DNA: TGCGCCAGCAGCCAACTCCCGGGAAACACCATATATTTT
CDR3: CASSQLPGNTIYF

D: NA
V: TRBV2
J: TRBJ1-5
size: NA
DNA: TGTGCCAGCAGTACCTCACAGGGTATGGGCAATCAGCCCCAGCATTTT
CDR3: CASSTSQGMGNQPQHF

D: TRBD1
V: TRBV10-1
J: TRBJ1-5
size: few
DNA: TGCGCCAGCAGTTACACAGGGGCGGGTCAGCCCCAGCATTTT
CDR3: CASSYTGAGQPQHF

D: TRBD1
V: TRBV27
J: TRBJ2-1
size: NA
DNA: TGTGCCAGCATCACGTCGGACAGGGGCGGTGGTGAGCAGTTCTTC
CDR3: CASITSDRGGGEQFF

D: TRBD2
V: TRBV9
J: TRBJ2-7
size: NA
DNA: TGTGCCAGCAGCGTAGGCGGGAGGGCCCCCTACGAGCAGTACTTC
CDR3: CASSVGGRAPYEQYF

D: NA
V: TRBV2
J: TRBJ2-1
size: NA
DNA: TGTGCCAGCAGTCGACTAGAGAGGTCCTACAATGAGCAGTTCTTC
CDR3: CASSRLERSYNEQFF

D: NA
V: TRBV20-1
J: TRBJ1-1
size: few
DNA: TGCAGTGCTATAGGGGATACTGAAGCTTTCTTT
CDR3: CSAIGDTEAFF

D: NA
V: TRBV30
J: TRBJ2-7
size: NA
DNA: TGTGCCTGGAGGGTAAAAGCATACGAGCAGTACTTC
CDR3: CAWRVKAYEQYF

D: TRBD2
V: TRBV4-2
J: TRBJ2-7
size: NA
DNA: TGTGCCAGCAGCCGGGAAATAGCGGGAGGGAACTCCTACGAGCAGTACTTC
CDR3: CASSREIAGGNSYEQYF